The 30 T cell receptor beta chains in this list originate from one sample, sequenced in a study of human T cells and chemical hapten exposure. As to time point: pre-sensitization, week 0. Treatment given: therapeutic diphenylcyclopropenone sensitization with weekly scalp DPC. Each CDR3 protein gets one entry after TCRdb re-called the RACE reads with MiXCR. The data show about 290,000 distinct CDR3 sequences, almost 8% seen once. Sequenced here: whole blood, sampled in connection with sensitization to the hapten diphenylcyclopropenone (DPC). All receptors come from a man between 18 and 35 years old with alopecia areata. Some clones in this sample may be carry-over from other donors' samples.

The chain has TRBV11-2 and TRBJ1-1; TRBD1 matches at 7 bases. CDR3 size: 13 residues. Germline assignment: CDR1 SGHAT and CDR2 FQNNGV. Germline trimming cut 6 bases from V and 6 bases from J; bases unmatched to any gene: 7. The CDR3: CASRTGTAAEAFF. The CDR3 DNA reads TGTGCCAGCAGGACAGGGACAGCCGCTGAAGCTTTCTTT.

Note on this clonotype: A single base separates this from a much larger clone, so it may be a read error. The CDR3: CASSSRGDQLQHF. The CDR3 DNA reads as TGTGCCAGCAGTTCCAGGGGGGATCAGCTCCAGCATTTT. The chain is built from TRBV12-3 or TRBV12-4 and TRBJ1-5, with 7 bases aligning to TRBD1. The CDR3 extends over 13 amino acids.

This clonotype was detected a few times. This sequence joins TRBV10-3 and TRBJ1-4; 7 nucleotides agree with TRBD1. The CDR3 has 14 amino acids. Germline V gene data show CDR1 as ENHRY and CDR2 as SYGVKD. After removal of 5 bases from V and 4 bases from J, the junction contained 4 bases not matched to a gene. This CDR3 reads CAISRDSLNEKLFF. The CDR3 region has the DNA TGTGCCATCAGTCGGGACAGCCTTAATGAAAAACTGTTTTTT.

As to this clonotype: A junction end diverges from the germline sequence, so it may reflect a read error. The rearrangement joins TRBV12-3 or TRBV12-4 to TRBJ2-3; no clear D. The CDR3 runs to 13 residues. The CDR3 region is CASSHSSADTQNF. In nucleotides, the CDR3 is TGTGCCAGCAGTCACAGCAGTGCAGATACGCAGAATTTT.

At least ten counts were recorded for this clonotype. The J gene is TRBJ1-2, the V gene TRBV12-3 or TRBV12-4, with D unresolved. The CDR3 is 14 residues long. Trimming took off 6 bases at V and 3 bases at J, with 14 bases between the two ends. CDR3 protein: CASSFETSDYGYTF. DNA of the CDR3: TGTGCCAGCAGCTTTGAGACCAGTGACTATGGCTACACCTTC.

There are a few counts of this clonotype. V is TRBV5-4 and J is TRBJ1-1; no clear D gene. Germline CDR1 reads SGHNT; CDR2 reads YYREEE (reference sequence). The CDR3 covers 14 residues. The V end was cut by 0 bases, the J end by 6 bases, with 12 bases between. The CDR3 sequence is CASSLEQAGAEAFF. Here the CDR3 DNA reads TGTGCCAGCAGCTTGGAGCAGGCCGGCGCTGAAGCTTTCTTT.

J is TRBJ1-2 and V is TRBV20-1; D is possibly TRBD1 (5 bases). V was clipped by 0 bases and J by 2 bases, with 13 bases between them. This CDR3 has 15 residues. CDR1 is DFQATT, CDR2 SNEGSKA, per germline (reference sequence). In DNA, the CDR3 is TGCAGTGCTAGAGATGGTTTGACAGTAAACTATGGCTACACCTTC. Its translation: CSARDGLTVNYGYTF.

This clonotype was detected ten times or more. The rearrangement joins TRBV12-3 or TRBV12-4 to TRBJ1-1; 7 nucleotides agree with TRBD1. The CDR3 has 13 residues. V gave up 5 bases and J gave up 5 bases; unmatched junction bases: 5. As DNA, the CDR3 is TGTGCCAGCAGTCACAGGGGTCGGACTGAAGCTTTCTTT. Its translation is CASSHRGRTEAFF.

This clonotype was seen repeatedly, ten times or more. The gene calls are TRBV9 and TRBJ1-6, with D possibly being TRBD1 (5 bases). CDR3 length equals 18 residues. The germline V and J ends were trimmed by 4 bases and 0 bases, with 17 bases remaining between them. Germline V gives CDR1 SGDLS, CDR2 YYNGEE. The CDR3 DNA reads TGTGCCAGCAGCCCCAGAGGAGGGGAAAGCTCCTATAATTCACCCCTCCACTTT. It yields the protein CASSPRGGESSYNSPLHF.

This clonotype came up a few times. V gene TRBV5-4 combines with J gene TRBJ2-6; 7 bases line up with TRBD1. This CDR3 spans 17 amino acids. V was clipped by 4 bases and J by 1 base; unmatched bases: 8. Per the germline V gene, CDR1 is SGHNT and CDR2 is YYREEE (reference sequence). The CDR3 spells CASSPGTDRSGANVLTF. CDR3 in DNA: TGTGCCAGCAGCCCTGGGACAGACAGGTCTGGGGCCAACGTCCTGACTTTC.

This clonotype was observed a few times. The V and J genes are TRBV27 and TRBJ2-3; 10 positions agree with TRBD2. Germline V gene sequence: CDR1 MNHEY, CDR2 SMNVEV (reference sequence). This CDR3 is built from 18 residues. With 0 bases clipped from V and 2 bases from J, the junction kept 8 bases outside the gene matches. The CDR3 DNA reads as TGTGCCAGCAGTTTATCGGTCCTAGCGGGGGCAACCACAGATACGCAGTATTTT. Its protein is CASSLSVLAGATTDTQYF.

This clonotype came up a few times. The V call is TRBV7-3, the J call TRBJ2-5, with TRBD2 matching 7 bases. This CDR3 is built from 15 residues. Germline V gene sequence: CDR1 SGHTA, CDR2 FQGTGA. V lost 0 bases, J lost 2 bases, and 3 bases stayed unmatched. In nucleotides, the CDR3 is TGTGCCAGCAGCTTAACGAACGGGGGGCAAGAGACCCAGTACTTC. The encoded protein is CASSLTNGGQETQYF.

The V and J genes are TRBV5-6 and TRBJ1-5; D ambiguous. CDR3 length: 13 residues. V lost 2 bases and J 3 bases, leaving 6 bases between the germline ends. Germline assignment: CDR1 SGHDT and CDR2 YYEEEE. The CDR3 nucleotides read TGTGCCAGCAGCTTCCAGGACAATCAGCCCCAGCATTTT. Its translation is CASSFQDNQPQHF.

The rearrangement joins TRBV7-9 to TRBJ1-6, with 8 bases that match TRBD1. The CDR3 consists of 13 residues. CDR1 SEHNR and CDR2 FQNEAQ come from the germline V gene (reference sequence). Trimming removed 4 bases from V and 9 bases from J; junction bases left unmatched: 2. The CDR3: CASSSTGVSPLHF. The CDR3 DNA sequence: TGTGCCAGCAGCTCGACAGGGGTTTCACCCCTCCACTTT.

This sequence joins TRBV11-3 and TRBJ2-3; no definite D call. Germline loops: CDR1 SGHNT, CDR2 YENEEA. Trimming took 2 bases from V and 8 from J, leaving 11 bases between them. The CDR3 has 13 amino acids. The CDR3 is CASSLSDRITQYF. CDR3 nucleotides: TGTGCCAGCAGCTTATCGGACCGGATTACGCAGTATTTT.

A note on this clonotype: Just one base apart from a much larger clone, this may be a read error. The conserved closing phenylalanine or tryptophan is absent in this CDR3, likely reflecting a read error. The rearrangement joins TRBV7-2 to TRBJ1-1; D is unresolved. The CDR3 sequence is 13 residues long. Trimming pared 5 bases from V and 2 bases from J, leaving 9 bases between. Germline V gene data show CDR1 as SGHTA and CDR2 as FQGNSA. CDR3: CASSGQKNTEAFL. The DNA for the CDR3 is TGTGCCAGCAGCGGGCAGAAAAACACTGAAGCTTTCCTT.

At least ten counts were recorded for this clonotype. The chain combines TRBV6-5 with TRBJ2-1; no reliable D call. Germline V gives CDR1 MNHEY, CDR2 SVGAGI. The CDR3 is 13 amino acids. The V gene lost 2 bases and the J gene lost 7 bases, with 9 bases spanning the gap. CDR3 bases: TGTGCCAGCAGTTACCCTAAGGGAAATGAGCAGTTCTTC. Amino acid sequence: CASSYPKGNEQFF.

This clonotype was seen a handful of times. This chain joins TRBV27 and TRBJ1-2, with D tentatively TRBD1 (6 bases). CDR1 MNHEY and CDR2 SMNVEV come from the germline V gene (reference sequence). The CDR3 has 14 residues. V was shortened by 7 bases and J by 4 bases, with 16 bases between the two germline ends. CDR3 sequence: CASTQYRDGYGYTF. The CDR3 region has the DNA TGTGCCAGCACACAATACAGGGACGGCTATGGCTACACCTTC.

This clonotype was observed a few times. This chain connects TRBV5-1 to TRBJ2-5, with D perhaps TRBD1 (5 bases). The V gene lost 0 bases and the J gene lost 5 bases, with 14 bases spanning the gap. The CDR3 has 15 residues. The V gene's germline CDR1 is SGHRS and CDR2 YFSETQ. CDR3 bases: TGCGCCAGCAGCTTGGGGCCAGGGCGGTACGAGACCCAGTACTTC. This encodes CASSLGPGRYETQYF.

The sample holds a few counts of this clonotype. V usage is TRBV6-6 and J usage is TRBJ1-1; TRBD1 is a possible D gene (5 bases). The germline CDR1 and CDR2 sequences are MNHNY and SVGAGI (reference sequence). Trimming took off 2 bases at V and 2 bases at J, with 15 bases between the two ends. The CDR3 runs 16 residues. The CDR3 region is CASSYTVGQVNTEAFF. The CDR3 DNA reads as TGTGCCAGCAGTTACACCGTGGGGCAGGTTAACACTGAAGCTTTCTTT.

The chain links TRBV10-1 to TRBJ2-2; the match to TRBD1 covers 8 bases. In germline, CDR1 is WNHNN, CDR2 SYGVQD (reference sequence). After removal of 6 bases from V and 1 base from J, the junction contained 4 bases not matched to a gene. The CDR3 runs 15 residues. CDR3 amino acids: CASRAGTGNTGELFF. The CDR3 nucleotides are TGCGCCAGCAGAGCCGGGACAGGGAACACCGGGGAGCTGTTTTTT.

The rearrangement joins TRBV20-1 to TRBJ2-6; D may be TRBD2 (5 bases). The V end lost 1 base, the J end lost 0 bases, and 19 bases lay between the germline ends. This CDR3 contains 19 residues. Per germline, CDR1 DFQATT and CDR2 SNEGSKA (reference sequence). This CDR3 is CSARAPRAQPLSGANVLTF. DNA of the CDR3: TGCAGTGCTAGAGCTCCGAGGGCCCAACCCCTCTCTGGGGCCAACGTCCTGACTTTC.

The rearrangement uses TRBV7-9 and TRBJ1-1; a possible D gene is TRBD1 (5 bases). The V end was cut by 3 bases, the J end by 0 bases, with 11 bases between. The length of the CDR3 is 15 residues. Per germline, CDR1 SEHNR and CDR2 FQNEAQ (reference sequence). This CDR3 reads CASSFLWTLNTEAFF. As DNA, the CDR3 is TGTGCCAGCAGCTTTTTATGGACATTGAACACTGAAGCTTTCTTT.

The chain employs TRBV3-1 and TRBJ1-5; D call uncertain. Trimming took 8 bases from V and 0 from J, leaving 5 bases between them. The CDR3 has 12 residues. Germline CDR1 reads LGHDT; CDR2 reads YNNKEL (reference sequence). The chain's CDR3 is CASGNSNQPQHF. Written as DNA, the CDR3 is TGTGCCAGCGGCAATAGCAATCAGCCCCAGCATTTT.

The J gene is TRBJ2-7, the V gene TRBV6-2 or TRBV6-3; D is perhaps TRBD2 (6 bases). V lost 8 bases, J lost 0 bases, and 14 bases lay in between. The CDR3 spans 14 residues. Per the germline V gene, CDR1 is MNHEY and CDR2 is SVGEGT. The DNA for the CDR3 is TGTGCCAGCTCCCGGGGACTGCACTCCTACGAGCAGTACTTC. Amino acids: CASSRGLHSYEQYF.

This rearrangement joins TRBV29-1 to TRBJ2-3; TRBD1 aligns across 9 bases. Germline CDR1 and CDR2: SQVTM and ANQGSEA. The CDR3 is 15 residues long. With V trimmed by 4 bases and J by 1 base, 6 bases remained unmatched. The CDR3 protein is CSVGPRQGGTDTQYF. For the CDR3, the DNA is TGCAGCGTTGGACCCAGACAGGGGGGCACAGATACGCAGTATTTT.

This clonotype was seen at least ten times. The chain employs TRBV7-9 and TRBJ1-2, with a tentative D call TRBD1 (5 bases). Trimming removed 5 bases from V and 5 bases from J, with 15 bases in between. There are 14 residues in the CDR3. Germline values: CDR1 SEHNR, CDR2 FQNEAQ (reference sequence). The CDR3 sequence: CASSQSDRAYGYTF. CDR3 sequence (DNA): TGTGCCAGCAGCCAATCTGACAGAGCTTATGGCTACACCTTC.

The chain couples TRBV20-1 to TRBJ1-1, with D possibly TRBD1 on 5 matching bases. The CDR3 extends over 15 amino acids. The germline V gene has CDR1 DFQATT and CDR2 SNEGSKA (reference sequence). Trimming took 6 bases from V and 5 from J, leaving 22 bases between them. This CDR3 is CSAPRNPIPGTEAFF. The CDR3 bases are TGCAGTGCCCCTAGAAACCCGATCCCAGGGACTGAAGCTTTCTTT.

This chain links TRBV29-1 with TRBJ1-1; possible D gene TRBD1, 5 bases. The germline gives CDR1 SQVTM, CDR2 ANQGSEA. The CDR3 loop spans 16 amino acids. V gave up 4 bases and J gave up 3 bases, with 21 bases separating them. The CDR3: CSVGTPYGTSDTEAFF. The DNA of the CDR3 is TGCAGCGTTGGAACCCCCTACGGGACCTCGGACACTGAAGCTTTCTTT.

This chain joins TRBV5-1 and TRBJ2-1; 8 bases match TRBD1. CDR3 length equals 15 residues. The V gene end was trimmed by 4 bases and the J gene end by 0 bases; junction bases not matched to a gene: 3. Germline-derived CDR1 and CDR2 are SGHRS and YFSETQ. The CDR3 DNA follows: TGCGCCAGCAGCAACGACAGGGGCTCCTACAATGAGCAGTTCTTC. Residues: CASSNDRGSYNEQFF.